Listed here are 22 T cell receptor beta chains from one sample, sequenced in a study of blood T cells in healthy people across ages. A second roughly 7 to 11 cycle PCR used barcoded and J-beta primers. TCRdb passed the 5' RACE reads through MiXCR, listing each CDR3 protein once. The sample holds over a million distinct CDR3 sequences, 35% to 50% seen once. What was sequenced was blood. These receptors originate from a woman aged 60-75 years in good health.

This sequence joins TRBV7-3 and TRBJ2-3; 7 bases match TRBD2. V trimming: 5 bases; J trimming: 5 bases; junction bases outside the gene matches: 13. Germline loops: CDR1 SGHTA, CDR2 FQGTGA. The CDR3 is 16 amino acids. The chain's CDR3 is CASSLRDYRVGDTQYF. The CDR3 coding sequence is TGTGCCAGCAGCCTCCGGGACTACCGGGTTGGAGATACGCAGTATTTT.

With regard to this clonotype: This may be a read error: a much more frequent sequence differs by one nucleotide. This chain links TRBV12-3 or TRBV12-4 with TRBJ1-1, with TRBD1 matching over 8 bases. The CDR3 has 23 residues. The V and J ends lost 4 bases and 0 bases, in that order; junction bases with no gene match: 28. The CDR3 here is CASSSTRGTGQGGQGALNTEAFF. Here the CDR3 DNA reads TGTGCCAGCAGTTCCACTAGGGGGACAGGCCAGGGAGGGCAAGGAGCCCTGAACACTGAAGCTTTCTTT.

The V gene is TRBV4-2, the J gene TRBJ2-7; TRBD2 is a possible D gene (5 bases). Germline-derived CDR1 and CDR2 are LGHNA and YNFKEQ. V dropped 3 bases and J dropped 0 bases, with 9 bases sitting between them. CDR3 size: 14 residues. The CDR3 nucleotides are TGTGCCAGCAGCCAGCTTGAGGGCTCCTACGAGCAGTACTTC. Translating it yields CASSQLEGSYEQYF.

The CDR3 loop is CASSDPTGIDEKLFF. The DNA for the CDR3 is TGTGCCAGCAGTGACCCGACAGGGATCGATGAAAAACTGTTTTTT. The genes are TRBV25-1 and TRBJ1-4, with TRBD1 identical over 7 bases. The CDR3 totals 15 residues. The ends lost 3 bases at V and 6 bases at J; junction bases unmatched: 7. Germline V gives CDR1 MGHDK, CDR2 SYGVNS.

This clonotype was counted only a few times. The V call is TRBV29-1, the J call TRBJ2-5, with TRBD1 matching 8 bases. The CDR3 sequence is 14 residues long. The germline V gene has CDR1 SQVTM and CDR2 ANQGSEA. V was clipped by 2 bases and J by 1 base; unmatched bases: 3. CDR3 nucleotides: TGCAGCGTTGAACAGGGGGCCTTCCAAGAGACCCAGTACTTC. As protein: CSVEQGAFQETQYF.

The J gene is TRBJ1-2, the V gene TRBV29-1, with a tentative D call TRBD1 (5 bases). The germline CDR1 and CDR2 sequences are SQVTM and ANQGSEA. There are 12 residues in the CDR3. Trimming pared 3 bases from V and 4 bases from J, leaving 9 bases between. The chain's CDR3 is CSVEGPTYGYTF. The CDR3 DNA sequence: TGCAGCGTTGAGGGACCGACCTATGGCTACACCTTC. The full variable domain, completed using reference TRBV29-1 and TRBJ1-2, is SAVISQKPSRDICQRGTSLTIQCQVDSQVTMMFWYRQQPGQSLTLIATANQGSEATYESGFVIDKFPISRPNLTFSTLTVSNMSPEDSSIYLCSVEGPTYGYTFGSGTRLTVV.

J is TRBJ2-5 and V is TRBV19; the match to TRBD1 covers 9 bases. Germline values: CDR1 LNHDA, CDR2 SQIVND (reference sequence). The V gene end was trimmed by 8 bases and the J gene end by 3 bases; junction bases not matched to a gene: 10. The CDR3 runs 15 residues. The CDR3 DNA reads as TGTGCCAGTGGACGCCGGGACAGGGACAAAGAGACCCAGTACTTC. Its protein is CASGRRDRDKETQYF.

This clonotype came up a few times. The chain couples TRBV20-1 to TRBJ2-1; 10 bases align to TRBD2. CDR1 and CDR2 (germline): DFQATT, SNEGSKA (reference sequence). The CDR3 length is 13 residues. Trimming removed 4 bases from V and 7 bases from J; junction bases left unmatched: 4. CDR3: CSATSGRDNEQFF. CDR3 DNA: TGCAGTGCTACTAGCGGGAGAGATAATGAGCAGTTCTTC.

This clonotype came up a few times. The CDR3 loop is CSAIPGSSYEQYF. The CDR3 DNA reads as TGCAGTGCTATACCAGGAAGCTCCTACGAGCAGTACTTC. The chain couples TRBV20-1 to TRBJ2-7; D is undetermined. Trimming removed 4 bases at V and 0 bases at J, with 10 bases between. This CDR3 has 13 amino acids. Germline V gene lookup returns CDR1 DFQATT and CDR2 SNEGSKA (reference sequence).

The chain joins TRBV28 to TRBJ1-1; unclear D gene. V lost 6 bases, J lost 5 bases, and 16 bases lay in between. Germline lookup yields CDR1 MDHEN and CDR2 SYDVKM. This CDR3 has 14 amino acids. The CDR3 here is CASRFPDLATEAFF. DNA for the CDR3: TGTGCCAGCAGGTTTCCGGACCTGGCGACTGAAGCTTTCTTT.

The chain joins TRBV30 to TRBJ2-3; 7 nucleotides line up with TRBD2. CDR1 is GTSNPN, CDR2 SVGIG, per germline (reference sequence). The ends lost 3 bases at V and 2 bases at J; junction bases unmatched: 8. This CDR3 is built from 15 residues. CDR3 sequence (DNA): TGTGCCTGGAGCCGAAGCGGGACCTTCACAGATACGCAGTATTTT. Its translation: CAWSRSGTFTDTQYF.

This sequence joins TRBV6-5 and TRBJ2-6, with D possibly matching TRBD1 (6 bases). Germline values: CDR1 MNHEY, CDR2 SVGAGI. The ends were cut back, 3 bases at V and 0 bases at J, with 12 bases in the middle. This CDR3 spans 17 amino acids. The CDR3 DNA follows: TGTGCCAGCAGTTATATTAAAGGGGGCTCTGGGGCCAACGTCCTGACTTTC. It is translated as CASSYIKGGSGANVLTF.

V gene TRBV7-2 combines with J gene TRBJ1-5; D remains unclear. The germline V gene encodes CDR1 SGHTA and CDR2 FQGNSA. Trimming removed 5 bases from V and 8 bases from J, with 22 bases in between. This CDR3 has 16 residues. CDR3 in amino acids: CASSPRSRGFAEPQHF. The DNA of the CDR3 is TGTGCCAGCAGCCCAAGATCCCGGGGATTCGCAGAGCCCCAGCATTTT.

This clonotype showed up just a few times. DNA for the CDR3: TGTGCCATCAGTGATTCCGATTATAATTCACCCCTCCACTTT. Translating gives CAISDSDYNSPLHF. The V call is TRBV10-3, the J call TRBJ1-6; no clear D. The CDR3 contains 14 residues. V was cut by 3 bases and J by 4 bases, with 7 bases left in between. Germline V gene lookup returns CDR1 ENHRY and CDR2 SYGVKD.

The V and J genes are TRBV7-9 and TRBJ1-1; 8 nucleotides line up with TRBD1. V shed 6 bases and J 3 bases; nucleotides not matched to a gene: 3. Germline V lookup: CDR1 SEHNR, CDR2 FQNEAQ (reference sequence). This CDR3 comprises 13 residues. The CDR3 nucleotides are TGTGCCAGCAGGAAGGGACAGGACACTGAAGCTTTCTTT. Translation: CASRKGQDTEAFF.

This clonotype was found a few times. The rearrangement uses TRBV29-1 and TRBJ2-1; a weak D match, TRBD2 (7 bases). V lost 7 bases and J 7 bases, leaving 23 bases between the germline ends. This CDR3 is 15 amino acids long. Germline V gives CDR1 SQVTM, CDR2 ANQGSEA. The CDR3 DNA follows: TGCAGCGGGGGGGGGCCCCAAAATCCCCCTAATGAGCAGTTCTTC. This sequence encodes CSGGGPQNPPNEQFF.

V usage is TRBV20-1 and J usage is TRBJ2-4, with D perhaps matching TRBD1 or TRBD2 (6 bases each). The better agreement between TRBJ2-7 and the DNA end casts doubt on the J call. CDR3 length equals 17 residues. The germline V gene has CDR1 DFQATT and CDR2 SNEGSKA (reference sequence). The CDR3 coding sequence is TGCAGTGCTGACGGACTGAGAGGGGGGCCTACAGGCTACGAGCAGTACTTC. It translates to CSADGLRGGPTGYEQYF.

The chain uses TRBV21-1 and TRBJ2-6; the table's TRBD1 call for D was not verified on the DNA. TRBV21-1 is a recognized pseudogene. The CDR3 runs 17 residues. The CDR3 protein is CASSSRQGLDGANVLTF. DNA of the CDR3: TGTGCCAGCAGCTCACGACAGGGCCTCGATGGGGCCAACGTCCTGACTTTC.

The rearrangement links TRBV20-1 to TRBJ2-3; TRBD2 agrees at 14 bases. CDR3 size: 15 residues. With V trimmed by 5 bases and J by 5 bases, 6 bases remained unmatched. Germline-derived CDR1 and CDR2 are DFQATT and SNEGSKA (reference sequence). The CDR3 loop reads CSAGGLAGAVDTQYF. CDR3 nucleotides: TGCAGTGCTGGGGGACTAGCGGGAGCAGTAGATACGCAGTATTTT.

The sample holds a few counts of this clonotype. The chain joins TRBV28 to TRBJ2-3, with a tentative D call TRBD2 (8 bases). This CDR3 has 13 amino acids. Between the trimmed V and J ends, which lost 8 bases and 4 bases, there was a span of 13 bases. Looked up from germline, CDR1 is MDHEN and CDR2 is SYDVKM. The CDR3 sequence is CASGSGTADTQYF. The DNA of the CDR3 is TGTGCCAGCGGTAGCGGGACAGCAGATACGCAGTATTTT.

The rearrangement links TRBV7-9 to TRBJ1-4; D is possibly TRBD1 (5 bases). Trimming removed 5 bases from V and 7 bases from J, with 23 bases in between. Germline V lookup: CDR1 SEHNR, CDR2 FQNEAQ (reference sequence). CDR3 length: 17 residues. This CDR3 reads CASSSQRHRSGSEKLFF. The CDR3 region has the DNA TGTGCCAGCAGCAGCCAACGCCACAGGTCAGGGAGTGAAAAACTGTTTTTT.

The chain carries TRBV5-1 and TRBJ2-5; 8 bases line up with TRBD1. The CDR3 is made up of 16 amino acids. V dropped 3 bases and J dropped 5; count of bases not matched to a gene: 12. Germline CDR1 and CDR2: SGHRS and YFSETQ. The CDR3 nucleotides read TGCGCCAGCAGCTGGACCCCAGACAGGGGTGGGGAGACCCAGTACTTC. Its translation is CASSWTPDRGGETQYF.